This TCR beta chain was recorded in a study of CXCR3-negative and CXCR3-positive naive CD8 T cells. At the level of the study: Total TRB output reached some 130 million reads, about 1.5 +/- 0.3 million per library.

Turning to this clonotype: Its cognate antigen is unknown.

TRB cDNA libraries were made by UMI-labeled 5' RACE. TCRdb re-called the 5' RACE reads and catalogs CDR3 proteins one per entry, DNA excluded. This table holds tens of thousands of distinct CDR3 sequences. Study-wide points: Against CXCR3-negative naive cells, CXCR3-positive naive cells showed more hydrophobic TRB CDR3s.

From germline, CDR1 is SSHAT and CDR2 FNYEAQ (reference sequence). The CDR3 runs 13 residues. This TCR was recovered from a human donor in good health. Some clones in this sample may be carry-over from other donors' samples. Sequencing input: naive CXCR3- CD8+ T cells from blood. Subset of the sample: CD45RO-CCR7+CD27+CD95- naive CD8+ T cells lacking CXCR3 (TNR3-). The genes are TRBV7-7 and TRBJ2-7; TCRdb picks TRBD2, but there is no DNA to check that call. CDR3 amino acids: CASSSGRNYEQYF. Complete variable domain (other parts from reference TRBV7-7 and TRBJ2-7): GAGVSQSPRYKVTKRGQDVTLRCDPISSHATLYWYQQALGQGPEFLTYFNYEAQPDKSGLPSDRFSAERPEGSISTLTIQRTEQRDSAMYRCASSSGRNYEQYFGPGTRLTVT.